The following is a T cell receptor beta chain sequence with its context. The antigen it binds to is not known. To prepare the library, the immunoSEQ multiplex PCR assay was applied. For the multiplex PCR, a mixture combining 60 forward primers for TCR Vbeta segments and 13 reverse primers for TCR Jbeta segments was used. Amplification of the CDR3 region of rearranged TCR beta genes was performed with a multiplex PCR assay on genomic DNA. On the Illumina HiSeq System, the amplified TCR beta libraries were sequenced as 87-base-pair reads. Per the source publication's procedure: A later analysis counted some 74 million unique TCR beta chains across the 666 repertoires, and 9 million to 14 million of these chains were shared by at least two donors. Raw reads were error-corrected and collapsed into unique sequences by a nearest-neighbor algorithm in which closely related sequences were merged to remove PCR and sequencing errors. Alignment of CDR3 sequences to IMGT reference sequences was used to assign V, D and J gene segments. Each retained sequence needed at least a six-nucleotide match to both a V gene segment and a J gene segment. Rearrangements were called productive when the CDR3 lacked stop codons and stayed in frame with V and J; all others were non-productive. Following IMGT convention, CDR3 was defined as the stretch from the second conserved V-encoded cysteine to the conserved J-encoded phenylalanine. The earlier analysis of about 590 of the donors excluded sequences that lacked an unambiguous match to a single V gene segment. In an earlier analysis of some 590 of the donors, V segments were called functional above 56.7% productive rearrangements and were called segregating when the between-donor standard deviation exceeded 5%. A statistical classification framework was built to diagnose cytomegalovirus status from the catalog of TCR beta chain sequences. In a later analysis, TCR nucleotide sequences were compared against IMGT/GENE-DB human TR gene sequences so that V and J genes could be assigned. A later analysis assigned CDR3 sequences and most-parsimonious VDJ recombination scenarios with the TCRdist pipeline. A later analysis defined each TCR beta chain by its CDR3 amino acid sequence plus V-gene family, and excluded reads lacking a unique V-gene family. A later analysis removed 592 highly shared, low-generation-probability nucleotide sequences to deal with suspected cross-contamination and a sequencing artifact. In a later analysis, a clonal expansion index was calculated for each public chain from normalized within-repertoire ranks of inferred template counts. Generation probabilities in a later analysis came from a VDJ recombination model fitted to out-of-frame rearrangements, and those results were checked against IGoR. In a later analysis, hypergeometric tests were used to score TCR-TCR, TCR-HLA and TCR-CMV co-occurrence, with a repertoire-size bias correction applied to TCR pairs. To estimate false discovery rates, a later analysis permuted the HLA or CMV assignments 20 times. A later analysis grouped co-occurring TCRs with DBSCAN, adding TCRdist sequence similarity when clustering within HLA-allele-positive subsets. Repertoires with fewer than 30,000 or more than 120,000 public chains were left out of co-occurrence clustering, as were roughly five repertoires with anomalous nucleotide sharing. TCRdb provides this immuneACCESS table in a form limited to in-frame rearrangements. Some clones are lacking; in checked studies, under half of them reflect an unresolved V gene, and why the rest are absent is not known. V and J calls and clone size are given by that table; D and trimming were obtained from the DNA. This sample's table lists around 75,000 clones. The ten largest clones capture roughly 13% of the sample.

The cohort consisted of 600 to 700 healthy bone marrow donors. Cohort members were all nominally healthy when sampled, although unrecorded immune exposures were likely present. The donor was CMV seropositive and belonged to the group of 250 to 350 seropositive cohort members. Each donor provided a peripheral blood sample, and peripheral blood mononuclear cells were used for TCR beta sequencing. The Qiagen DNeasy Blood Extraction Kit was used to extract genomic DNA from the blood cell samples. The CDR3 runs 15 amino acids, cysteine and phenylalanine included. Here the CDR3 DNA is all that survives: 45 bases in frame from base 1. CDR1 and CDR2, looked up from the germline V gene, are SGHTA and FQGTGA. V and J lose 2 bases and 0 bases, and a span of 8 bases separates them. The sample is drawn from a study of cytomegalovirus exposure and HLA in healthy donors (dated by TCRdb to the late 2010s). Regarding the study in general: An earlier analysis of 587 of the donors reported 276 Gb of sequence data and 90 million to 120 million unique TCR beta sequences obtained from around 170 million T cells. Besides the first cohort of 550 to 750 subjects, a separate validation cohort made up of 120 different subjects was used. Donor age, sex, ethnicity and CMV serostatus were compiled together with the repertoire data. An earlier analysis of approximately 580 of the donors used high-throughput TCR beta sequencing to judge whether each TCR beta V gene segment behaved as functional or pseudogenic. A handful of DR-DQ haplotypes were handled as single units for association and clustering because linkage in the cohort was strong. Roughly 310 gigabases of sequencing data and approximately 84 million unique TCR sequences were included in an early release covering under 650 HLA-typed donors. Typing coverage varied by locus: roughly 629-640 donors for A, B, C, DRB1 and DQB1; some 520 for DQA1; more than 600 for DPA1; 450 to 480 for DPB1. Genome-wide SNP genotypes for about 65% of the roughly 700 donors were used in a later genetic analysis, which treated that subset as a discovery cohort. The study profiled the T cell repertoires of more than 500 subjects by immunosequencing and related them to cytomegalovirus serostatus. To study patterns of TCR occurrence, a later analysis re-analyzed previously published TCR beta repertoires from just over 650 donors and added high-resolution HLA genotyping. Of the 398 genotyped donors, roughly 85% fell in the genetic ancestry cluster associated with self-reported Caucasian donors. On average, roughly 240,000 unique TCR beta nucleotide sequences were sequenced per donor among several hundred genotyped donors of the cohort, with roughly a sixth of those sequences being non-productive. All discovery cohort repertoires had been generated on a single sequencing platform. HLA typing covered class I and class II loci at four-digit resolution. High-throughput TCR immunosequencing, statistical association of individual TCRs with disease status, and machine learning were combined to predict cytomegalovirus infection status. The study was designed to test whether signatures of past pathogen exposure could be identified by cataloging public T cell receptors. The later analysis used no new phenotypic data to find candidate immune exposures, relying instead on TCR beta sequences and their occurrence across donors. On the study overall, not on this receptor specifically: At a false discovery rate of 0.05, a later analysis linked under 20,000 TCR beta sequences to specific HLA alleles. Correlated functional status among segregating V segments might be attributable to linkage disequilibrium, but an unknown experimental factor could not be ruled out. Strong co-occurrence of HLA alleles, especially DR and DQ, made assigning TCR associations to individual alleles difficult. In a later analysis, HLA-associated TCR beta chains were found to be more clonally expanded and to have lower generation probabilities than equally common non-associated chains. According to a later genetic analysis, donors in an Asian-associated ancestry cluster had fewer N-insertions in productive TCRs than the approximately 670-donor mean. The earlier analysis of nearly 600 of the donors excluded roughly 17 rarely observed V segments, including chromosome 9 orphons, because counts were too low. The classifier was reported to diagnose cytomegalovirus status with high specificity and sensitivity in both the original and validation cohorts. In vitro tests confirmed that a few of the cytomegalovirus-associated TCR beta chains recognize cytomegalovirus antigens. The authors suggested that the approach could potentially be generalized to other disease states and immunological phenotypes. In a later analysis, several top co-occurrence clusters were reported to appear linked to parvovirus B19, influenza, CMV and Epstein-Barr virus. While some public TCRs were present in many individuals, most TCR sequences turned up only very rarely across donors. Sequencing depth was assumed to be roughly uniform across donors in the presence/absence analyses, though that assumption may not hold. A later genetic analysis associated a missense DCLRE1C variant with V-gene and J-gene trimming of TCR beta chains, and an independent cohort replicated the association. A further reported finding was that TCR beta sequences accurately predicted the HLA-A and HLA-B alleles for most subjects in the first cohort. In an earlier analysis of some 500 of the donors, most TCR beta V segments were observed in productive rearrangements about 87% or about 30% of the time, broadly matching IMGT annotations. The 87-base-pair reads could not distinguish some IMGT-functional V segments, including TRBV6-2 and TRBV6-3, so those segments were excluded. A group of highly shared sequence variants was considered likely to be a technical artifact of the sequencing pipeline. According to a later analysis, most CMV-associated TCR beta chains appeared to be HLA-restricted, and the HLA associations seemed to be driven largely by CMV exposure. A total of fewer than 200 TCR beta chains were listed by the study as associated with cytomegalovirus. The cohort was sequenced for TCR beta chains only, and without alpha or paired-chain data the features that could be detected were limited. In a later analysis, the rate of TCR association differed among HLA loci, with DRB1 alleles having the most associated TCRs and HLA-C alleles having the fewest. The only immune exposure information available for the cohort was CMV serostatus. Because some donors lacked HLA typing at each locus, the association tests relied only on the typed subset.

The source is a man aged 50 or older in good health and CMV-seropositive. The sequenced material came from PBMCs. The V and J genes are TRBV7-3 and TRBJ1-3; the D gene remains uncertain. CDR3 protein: CASSLRGNSGNTIYF. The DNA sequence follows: TGTGCCAGCAGCTTACGAGGGAACTCTGGAAACACCATATATTTT.